This TCR beta chain was sequenced in a study of response to subunit inactivated influenza vaccine. MiXCR was run by TCRdb on the RT-PCR reads, yielding one entry per CDR3 protein. This sample has about 500,000 distinct CDR3 sequences, with more than 15% found just once. The germline gives CDR1 DFQATT, CDR2 SNEGSKA (reference sequence). The CDR3 length is 14 residues. Trimming shortened V by 5 bases and J by 7 bases, and 18 bases separated the two germline ends. This clonotype was counted only a few times. Its antigen is still unknown. General study findings and limits: Authors suggested seasonal influenza vaccinations each recruit few new T cells.

This sample comprised CD4+ T cells sorted from PBMCs, obtained roughly 24 months after vaccination. V gene TRBV20-1 combines with J gene TRBJ2-1, with a weak D call TRBD1 (6 bases). The clonotype originates from a man aged 45 to 75 who received an inactivated influenza vaccine. In nucleotides, the CDR3 is TGCAGTGCTGCTACGGGACATACACCGAATGAGCAGTTCTTC. Its protein product is CSAATGHTPNEQFF.